The rows below give T cell receptor beta chains drawn from one sample of a study of blood T cell repertoires in COVID-19. Using immunoSEQ multiplex PCR, the repertoire was profiled, and TCRdb retains in-frame clones only, with some absent. The data contain about 260,000 clones, nearly 85% of them seen just once; the ten biggest clones take up about 9.1%. Sequencing used peripheral blood. These receptors came from a human donor in a cohort sampled during active COVID-19. The CDR3 runs from the conserved cysteine through the conserved F or W. Fields, in order: clone size, D gene, J gene, V gene, CDR3 protein, CDR3 DNA. D genes are given only for firm matches. Expanded clones are given a class, and other clones once, few, many or no size at all.

- TRBD1 TRBJ1-5 TRBV4-2 CASSQEPGGTNQPQHF TGTGCCAGCAGCCAAGAGCCAGGGGGGACGAATCAGCCCCAGCATTTT
- - TRBJ2-7 TRBV18 CASSPLAPTVQYEQYF TGTGCCAGCTCACCACTTGCTCCCACAGTCCAGTACGAGCAGTACTTC
few - TRBJ1-1 TRBV2 CASSEAGRDDTEAFF TGTGCCAGCAGTGAAGCGGGCAGGGATGACACTGAAGCTTTCTTT
once - TRBJ1-2 TRBV6-5 CASNLQGTGGYTF TGTGCCAGCAACCTACAGGGAACCGGAGGCTACACCTTC
- TRBD1 TRBJ2-2 TRBV3-1/TRBV3-2 CASSQDRGPGIWHGELFF TGTGCCAGCAGCCAAGACAGGGGGCCTGGTATTTGGCACGGGGAGCTGTTTTTT
once - TRBJ2-7 TRBV2 CASSEDWLSYEQYF TGTGCCAGCAGTGAAGACTGGTTAAGCTACGAGCAGTACTTC
- TRBD1 TRBJ1-2 TRBV6-5 CASSTTGGNYGYTF TGTGCCAGCAGTACAACAGGGGGAAACTATGGCTACACCTTC
- - TRBJ2-3 TRBV6-1 CASSLSQSGSSSF TGTGCCAGCAGTCTCAGCCAGTCCGGGTCTAGTTCTTTT
- - TRBJ2-3 TRBV4-3 CASSHSQDLRWDTQYF TGCGCCAGCAGCCACTCACAGGACCTCCGGTGGGATACGCAGTATTTT
- - TRBJ1-1 TRBV29-1 CSVGHPNTEAFF TGCAGCGTCGGACACCCGAACACTGAAGCTTTCTTT
- - TRBJ2-1 TRBV5-4 CASSQGSGVVGNEQFF TGTGCCAGCAGCCAAGGGTCGGGGGTTGTGGGCAATGAGCAGTTCTTC
- - TRBJ2-3 TRBV9 CASSVGRVARTDTQYF TGTGCCAGCAGCGTAGGCCGGGTAGCCCGCACAGATACGCAGTATTTT
- - TRBJ1-5 TRBV6-4 CASSERAGGNQPQHF TGTGCCAGCAGTGAGCGAGCCGGGGGAAATCAGCCCCAGCATTTT
- TRBD1 TRBJ2-3 TRBV5-1 CASSLTGTGADTQYF TGCGCCAGCAGCTTGACCGGGACAGGGGCGGATACGCAGTATTTT
- - TRBJ2-5 TRBV5-1 CASSLAPDYRETQYF TGCGCCAGCAGCTTGGCCCCGGACTACAGGGAGACCCAGTACTTC
- - TRBJ1-1 TRBV3-1/TRBV3-2 CASSQVSNTEAFF TGTGCCAGCAGCCAAGTATCGAACACTGAAGCTTTCTTT
few - TRBJ1-5 TRBV19 CASSTPTYWNQPQHF TGTGCCAGTAGTACCCCAACCTATTGGAATCAGCCCCAGCATTTT
- TRBD1 TRBJ2-7 TRBV20-1 CSASIPGTGGEQYF TGCAGTGCTAGTATACCCGGGACAGGAGGTGAGCAGTACTTC
- - TRBJ1-5 TRBV28 CASSLTGDWFGNQPQHF TGTGCCAGCAGTTTAACGGGTGACTGGTTTGGCAATCAGCCCCAGCATTTT
- TRBD1 TRBJ1-5 TRBV19 CASSQGAGSNQPQHF TGTGCCAGTAGTCAGGGGGCGGGGAGCAATCAGCCCCAGCATTTT
- TRBD2 TRBJ2-1 TRBV11-2 CATLRGDSYNEQFF TGTGCCACCCTTCGGGGGGACTCCTACAATGAGCAGTTCTTC
- - TRBJ2-1 TRBV7-6 CASSLDLATVREQFF TGTGCCAGCAGCTTAGATTTGGCTACAGTACGGGAGCAGTTCTTC
- TRBD2 TRBJ2-5 TRBV3-1/TRBV3-2 CASSQGSAGGETQYF TGTGCCAGCAGCCAAGGGTCTGCGGGGGGAGAGACCCAGTACTTC
- TRBD1 TRBJ1-1 TRBV4-1 CASSQLGQGTEAFF TGCGCCAGCAGCCAATTGGGACAGGGGACTGAAGCTTTCTTT
once TRBD2 TRBJ2-1 TRBV6-1 CASREIAGVGDNEQFF TGTGCCAGCAGGGAAATAGCGGGAGTAGGGGACAATGAGCAGTTCTTC
once - TRBJ1-4 TRBV16 CASSRRQQGTNEKLFF TGTGCCAGCAGCCGACGGCAACAGGGAACTAATGAAAAACTGTTTTTT
- - TRBJ2-3 TRBV12-5 CASGGGTADTQYF TGTGCTAGTGGTGGCGGGACCGCAGATACGCAGTATTTT
- - TRBJ1-2 TRBV29-1 CSVAPRQADYGYTF TGCAGCGTTGCGCCCCGGCAGGCCGACTATGGCTACACCTTC
- - TRBJ2-7 TRBV18 CASSPASSYEQYF TGTGCCAGCTCACCGGCTAGCTCCTACGAGCAGTACTTC
- - TRBJ2-7 TRBV6-5 CASRKQATPSYEQYF TGTGCCAGCAGGAAACAGGCAACACCTTCCTACGAGCAGTACTTC
- - TRBJ1-2 TRBV5-5 CASSFDSIDGYTF TGTGCCAGCAGCTTCGACAGTATAGATGGCTACACCTTC
- - TRBJ2-7 TRBV6-5 CASSPTGTRYEQYF TGTGCCAGCAGTCCGACCGGGACAAGGTACGAGCAGTACTTC
- - TRBJ2-2 TRBV7-5 CARSLVSYQNTGELFF TGTGCCAGAAGCTTAGTTTCCTATCAGAACACCGGGGAGCTGTTTTTT
- - TRBJ2-7 TRBV29-1 CSVEFLGGPLGYEQYF TGCAGCGTTGAATTCCTGGGAGGCCCATTGGGCTACGAGCAGTACTTC
- - TRBJ2-7 TRBV27 CASSLRLGASSYEQYF TGTGCCAGCAGTTTACGCTTGGGGGCCAGCTCCTACGAGCAGTACTTC
- - TRBJ2-5 TRBV5-4 CASSASGSYQETQYF TGTGCCAGCAGCGCAAGCGGATCCTACCAAGAGACCCAGTACTTC
- - TRBJ2-5 TRBV29-1 CSVEEGSGTQYF TGCAGCGTCGAGGAGGGTTCTGGGACCCAGTACTTC
few TRBD1 TRBJ2-5 TRBV19 CASSRDRAETQYF TGTGCCAGTAGCCGGGACAGGGCCGAGACCCAGTACTTC
once - TRBJ2-5 TRBV11-2 CASSVGGGVQETQYF TGTGCCAGCAGCGTGGGAGGAGGGGTGCAAGAGACCCAGTACTTC
few TRBD1 TRBJ1-2 TRBV6-4 CASSDYRDRKNGYTF TGTGCCAGCAGTGACTACCGGGACAGGAAAAATGGCTACACCTTC
- TRBD1 TRBJ1-2 TRBV28 CASSAGDRANYGYTF TGTGCCAGCAGTGCCGGTGACAGGGCAAACTATGGCTACACCTTC
- TRBD1 TRBJ2-5 TRBV2 CASSVGDRGDQYF TGTGCCAGCAGTGTCGGGGACAGGGGTGACCAGTACTTC
- TRBD2 TRBJ2-2 TRBV2 CASRVAGTTGELFF TGTGCCAGCAGAGTAGCGGGGACCACCGGGGAGCTGTTTTTT
- - TRBJ1-2 TRBV19 CASSISQGSYGYTF TGTGCCAGTAGTATATCACAGGGTTCGTATGGCTACACCTTC
- TRBD1 TRBJ2-3 TRBV5-1 CASTIYRGSPDTQYF TGCGCCAGCACAATATACAGGGGTAGCCCAGATACGCAGTATTTT
few - TRBJ1-2 TRBV25-1 CASTPSRGPDYGYTF TGTGCCAGTACCCCAAGTAGGGGTCCTGACTATGGCTACACCTTC
once TRBD2 TRBJ2-5 TRBV5-1 CASSGTSGRGGVLETQYF TGCGCCAGCTCCGGGACTAGCGGGAGAGGAGGTGTGCTGGAGACCCAGTACTTC
- TRBD1 TRBJ1-2 TRBV2 CASSSGEDRGPYGYTF TGTGCCAGCAGTTCGGGCGAAGACAGGGGGCCCTATGGCTACACCTTC
- - TRBJ1-2 TRBV5-1 CASSLAGNVYGYTF TGCGCCAGCAGCTTGGCGGGGAACGTGTATGGCTACACCTTC
- TRBD1 TRBJ2-7 TRBV28 CASREPGQGPYEQYF TGTGCCAGCAGGGAACCGGGACAGGGTCCCTACGAGCAGTACTTC
few - TRBJ1-6 TRBV27 CASSPTGFNSPLHF TGTGCCAGCAGTCCCACAGGGTTTAATTCACCCCTCCACTTT
- - TRBJ2-2 TRBV7-8 CASSRPQGFGELFF TGTGCCAGCAGCCGCCCCCAGGGTTTCGGGGAGCTGTTTTTT
- TRBD2 TRBJ2-7 TRBV3-1/TRBV3-2 CASSQGQGTSVPSLSYEQYF TGTGCCAGCAGCCAAGGCCAGGGGACTAGCGTCCCTTCTCTATCCTACGAGCAGTACTTC
- - TRBJ1-1 TRBV4-1 CASSQGEGGTEAFF TGCGCCAGCAGCCAAGGGGAGGGGGGTACTGAAGCTTTCTTT
- TRBD1 TRBJ1-2 TRBV3-1/TRBV3-2 CASSQDRWQGATHTF TGTGCCAGCAGCCAAGATCGCTGGCAGGGGGCGACCCACACCTTC